Following are 32 T cell receptor beta chains from one sample sequenced in a study of blood T cell repertoires in COVID-19. Libraries were prepared by immunoSEQ multiplex PCR; TCRdb keeps only in-frame clonotypes and omits some of them. The table has 70,000 to 90,000 clones, over 75% seen once. Sequences were obtained from peripheral blood. The source is a man between 60 and 75 years old with acute or convalescent COVID-19.

The chain carries TRBV5-1 and TRBJ2-7; 12 bases line up with TRBD2. CDR3 length: 15 residues. Per germline, CDR1 SGHRS and CDR2 YFSETQ. V was pared by 5 bases and J by 6 bases, with 9 bases of the junction left unmatched. The CDR3 DNA follows: TGCGCCAGCAGATCCGGGACTAGCGGGCCGCCCGAGCAGTACTTC. It specifies CASRSGTSGPPEQYF.

The rearrangement joins TRBV2 to TRBJ1-5; D may be TRBD1 (6 bases). Trimming took 3 bases from V and 6 from J, leaving 15 bases between them. Germline-derived CDR1 and CDR2 are SNHLY and FYNNEI. This CDR3 region has 15 residues. Written as DNA, the CDR3 is TGTGCCAGCAGTGATCTTCAGGGGCGAGGTCAGCCCCAGCATTTT. It specifies CASSDLQGRGQPQHF. The whole variable domain, remainder taken from reference TRBV2 and TRBJ1-5, is EPEVTQTPSHQVTQMGQEVILRCVPISNHLYFYWYRQILGQKVEFLVSFYNNEISEKSEIFDDQFSVERPDGSNFTLKIRSTKLEDSAMYFCASSDLQGRGQPQHFGDGTRLSIL.

The chain couples TRBV7-2 to TRBJ1-2, with 11 bases that match TRBD1. Germline V lookup: CDR1 SGHTA, CDR2 FQGNSA. The CDR3 contains 16 residues. After removal of 1 base from V and 5 bases from J, the junction contained 6 bases not matched to a gene. The CDR3 loop reads CASSLVRTGGGYGYTF. The CDR3 nucleotides are TGTGCCAGCAGCTTAGTCCGGACAGGGGGCGGGTATGGCTACACCTTC.

V usage is TRBV5-4 and J usage is TRBJ1-2; the match to TRBD1 covers 7 bases. Germline V gene data show CDR1 as SGHNT and CDR2 as YYREEE (reference sequence). Unmatched junction bases numbered 4, after V lost 0 bases and J lost 2 bases. CDR3 length equals 15 residues. The CDR3 coding sequence is TGTGCCAGCAGCTTGGTAAGGGACAGCAACTATGGCTACACCTTC. Residues: CASSLVRDSNYGYTF. Full variable domain (remainder filled in from reference TRBV5-4 and TRBJ1-2): ETGVTQSPTHLIKTRGQQVTLRCSSQSGHNTVSWYQQALGQGPQFIFQYYREEENGRGNFPPRFSGLQFPNYSSELNVNALELDDSALYLCASSLVRDSNYGYTFGSGTRLTVV.

The rearrangement links TRBV20-1 to TRBJ1-2; TRBD1 might be the D (5 bases). The CDR3 totals 10 residues. Germline-derived CDR1 and CDR2 are DFQATT and SNEGSKA (reference sequence). Trimming pared 6 bases from V and 5 bases from J, leaving 7 bases between. The CDR3 nucleotides read TGCAGTGCCCGGGGGTATGGCTACACCTTC. Encoded protein: CSARGYGYTF.

The CDR3 region has the DNA TGCGCCAGCAGCCAAGATAGCGGACGGGTCACCGGGGAGCTGTTTTTT. Its translation: CASSQDSGRVTGELFF. The chain links TRBV4-3 to TRBJ2-2; D is perhaps TRBD2 (6 bases). V was clipped by 0 bases and J by 4 bases, with 12 bases between them. Germline assignment: CDR1 LGHNA and CDR2 YSLEER. This CDR3 has 16 amino acids.

V gene TRBV6-5 combines with J gene TRBJ2-5, with TRBD1 matching 8 bases. CDR1 and CDR2 from the germline V gene are MNHEY and SVGAGI. The CDR3 has 15 residues. V lost 8 bases to trimming and J lost 2 bases; unmatched junction nucleotides: 10. The CDR3, as DNA: TGTGCCAGCCGCCGGGCAGGGGGCGGTCAAGAGACCCAGTACTTC. It translates to CASRRAGGGQETQYF.

This clone has just one count. This chain connects TRBV18 to TRBJ1-2, with 9 positions matching TRBD1. The CDR3 is made up of 13 amino acids. Germline CDR1 is KGHSH and CDR2 is LQKENI. The junction had 2 bases not matched to a gene; V was cut back by 3 bases and J by 6 bases. The CDR3 reads CASSPGQGNGYTF. The CDR3 region has the DNA TGTGCCAGCTCACCGGGACAGGGCAATGGCTACACCTTC.

The gene calls are TRBV6-5 and TRBJ1-5, with D perhaps TRBD1 (5 bases). The CDR3 consists of 14 residues. V gave up 0 bases and J gave up 7 bases, with 10 bases separating them. Germline V gives CDR1 MNHEY, CDR2 SVGAGI. The chain's CDR3 is CASSYSSQVQPQHF. CDR3 sequence (DNA): TGTGCCAGCAGTTACTCATCACAGGTCCAGCCCCAGCATTTT.

The CDR3 reads CASSLGHTGELFF. CDR3 DNA sequence: TGTGCCAGCAGCTTGGGGCACACCGGGGAGCTGTTTTTT. The chain joins TRBV5-8 to TRBJ2-2; D is unresolved. The germline CDR1 and CDR2 sequences are SGHTS and YDEGEE. The CDR3 loop spans 13 amino acids. V was pared by 0 bases and J by 3 bases, with 3 bases between.

This chain joins TRBV19 and TRBJ2-1; TRBD2 agrees at 10 bases. Germline V gene lookup returns CDR1 LNHDA and CDR2 SQIVND (reference sequence). The CDR3 length is 15 residues. J gave up 4 bases and V 5 bases, and 5 bases lay outside the gene matches. Written as DNA, the CDR3 is TGTGCCAGTAGTGATAGCGGGGGGTCTTACAATGAGCAGTTCTTC. This translates into CASSDSGGSYNEQFF. Drawing the rest from reference TRBV19 and TRBJ2-1, the complete variable domain is DGGITQSPKYLFRKEGQNVTLSCEQNLNHDAMYWYRQDPGQGLRLIYYSQIVNDFQKGDIAEGYSVSREKKESFPLTVTSAQKNPTAFYLCASSDSGGSYNEQFFGPGTRLTVL.

V usage is TRBV6-2 or TRBV6-3 and J usage is TRBJ2-7; 8 bases align to TRBD1. Germline CDR1 and CDR2: MNHEY and SVGEGT. The CDR3 runs 14 residues. V shed 2 bases and J 6 bases; nucleotides not matched to a gene: 6. Here the CDR3 DNA reads TGTGCCAGCAGTTACGTAGGACAGGGCGGCGAGCAGTACTTC. Translation: CASSYVGQGGEQYF.

This chain joins TRBV6-1 and TRBJ2-1, with D possibly matching TRBD1 (6 bases). Trimming removed 1 base from V and 8 bases from J, with 12 bases in between. Germline CDR1 is MNHNS and CDR2 is SASEGT. The CDR3 contains 14 residues. DNA for the CDR3: TGTGCCAGCAGTGAAGACAGGGCTGGCGATGAGCAGTTCTTC. It codes for CASSEDRAGDEQFF.

The genes are TRBV5-1 and TRBJ2-5, with 12 bases fitting TRBD2. The V gene's germline CDR1 is SGHRS and CDR2 YFSETQ. Trimming took 4 bases from V and 0 from J; bases not matched to a gene: 4. The CDR3 loop spans 16 amino acids. The CDR3 spells CASSRGLAGYQETQYF. CDR3 DNA: TGCGCCAGCAGCCGAGGACTAGCGGGGTACCAAGAGACCCAGTACTTC.

CDR3 bases: TGTGCCAGTAGTACGGACTTAGGCGAAAAACTGTTTTTT. Protein sequence: CASSTDLGEKLFF. V usage is TRBV19 and J usage is TRBJ1-4; D uncertain. The V end lost 4 bases, the J end lost 8 bases, and 11 bases lay between the germline ends. Looked up from germline, CDR1 is LNHDA and CDR2 is SQIVND (reference sequence). The CDR3 runs 13 residues.

In DNA form, the CDR3 reads TGTGCCAGCAGGATAAGCCTGAACAATGAGCAGTTCTTC. This codes for CASRISLNNEQFF. The rearrangement joins TRBV27 to TRBJ2-1; D call uncertain. The CDR3 length is 13 residues. The ends were cut back, 6 bases at V and 5 bases at J, with 11 bases in the middle. Germline V gene data show CDR1 as MNHEY and CDR2 as SMNVEV (reference sequence).

This clone is a singleton in its sample. This chain uses TRBV27 with TRBJ1-6, with 8 nucleotides matching TRBD1. The CDR3 extends over 17 amino acids. Germline CDR1 is MNHEY and CDR2 is SMNVEV (reference sequence). V lost 3 bases, J lost 4 bases, and 8 bases stayed unmatched. CDR3 nucleotide sequence: TGTGCCAGCAGTTTTAGAACAGGGGGATCTTATAATTCACCCCTCCACTTT. Its translation: CASSFRTGGSYNSPLHF.

The chain joins TRBV29-1 to TRBJ2-3, with D perhaps matching TRBD2 (5 bases). Germline assignment: CDR1 SQVTM and CDR2 ANQGSEA. Trimming shortened V by 5 bases and J by 2 bases, and 11 bases separated the two germline ends. The CDR3 is 13 amino acids. The CDR3: CSVLTGNTDTQYF. The CDR3 nucleotides read TGCAGCGTTTTGACCGGGAACACAGATACGCAGTATTTT.

The chain is built from TRBV24-1 and TRBJ2-5, with TRBD1 matching over 7 bases. Germline values: CDR1 KGHDR, CDR2 SFDVKD. This CDR3 is built from 15 residues. V trimming: 5 bases; J trimming: 0 bases; junction bases outside the gene matches: 5. The CDR3 loop is CATSGTGEHQETQYF. The CDR3 nucleotides read TGTGCCACCAGTGGGACAGGCGAACACCAAGAGACCCAGTACTTC.

CDR3 protein: CSVEGLDRGLYGYTF. The CDR3 region has the DNA TGCAGCGTTGAGGGGTTAGACAGGGGGCTCTATGGCTACACCTTC. The chain links TRBV29-1 to TRBJ1-2; 10 positions agree with TRBD1. The CDR3 is 15 residues long. Germline CDR1 is SQVTM and CDR2 is ANQGSEA. V lost 3 bases, J lost 4 bases, and 8 bases stayed unmatched.

The V and J genes are TRBV11-3 and TRBJ2-5, with D uncertain. CDR3 size: 16 residues. Trimming removed 5 bases at V and 0 bases at J, with 16 bases between. The germline V gene encodes CDR1 SGHNT and CDR2 YENEEA. CDR3 amino acids: CASSPRSSPNQETQYF. CDR3 bases: TGTGCCAGCAGCCCGCGGAGTAGCCCCAACCAAGAGACCCAGTACTTC.

A few counts support this clone. The chain carries TRBV29-1 and TRBJ2-2, with 9 positions matching TRBD1. This CDR3 spans 14 amino acids. Per germline, CDR1 SQVTM and CDR2 ANQGSEA. J was trimmed by 4 bases and V by 6 bases; bases with no gene match: 6. In DNA form, the CDR3 reads TGCAGCGTCTCAACAGGGGGCGGCACCGGGGAGCTGTTTTTT. Its protein is CSVSTGGGTGELFF.

This chain connects TRBV6-5 to TRBJ1-1; TRBD1 aligns across 7 bases. With V trimmed by 7 bases and J by 1 base, 6 bases remained unmatched. Per the germline V gene, CDR1 is MNHEY and CDR2 is SVGAGI. The CDR3 has 14 amino acids. The CDR3 DNA follows: TGTGCCAGCACCCCGGGACAGACGAACACTGAAGCTTTCTTT. It codes for CASTPGQTNTEAFF.

V and J are TRBV7-3 and TRBJ2-7; 9 positions match TRBD1. Germline values: CDR1 SGHTA, CDR2 FQGTGA. With 9 bases clipped from V and 9 bases from J, the junction kept 3 bases outside the gene matches. The CDR3 spans 10 residues. This CDR3 is CASTGGGQYF. The CDR3 bases are TGTGCCAGTACAGGGGGCGGGCAGTACTTC.

This chain connects TRBV5-1 to TRBJ2-2; maybe TRBD1 (5 bases). Germline assignment: CDR1 SGHRS and CDR2 YFSETQ. The CDR3 runs to 13 residues. V shed 10 bases and J shed 2 bases, with 12 bases lying between them. CDR3 amino acids: CAGAETNTGELFF. DNA of the CDR3: TGCGCCGGGGCCGAAACAAACACCGGGGAGCTGTTTTTT.

This chain links TRBV18 with TRBJ2-1, with no clear D. Germline loops: CDR1 KGHSH, CDR2 LQKENI. V dropped 1 base and J dropped 1 base, with 8 bases sitting between them. The CDR3 runs 15 residues. The CDR3 nucleotides are TGTGCCAGCTCACCACTCCAGGATTCCTACAATGAGCAGTTCTTC. It translates to CASSPLQDSYNEQFF.

The chain is built from TRBV18 and TRBJ1-2; 7 nucleotides line up with TRBD1. V gave up 1 base and J gave up 7 bases; unmatched junction bases: 12. This CDR3 has 16 residues. Germline assignment: CDR1 KGHSH and CDR2 LQKENI. CDR3 in amino acids: CASSPRETGSESGYTF. CDR3 DNA sequence: TGTGCCAGCTCACCACGGGAGACAGGGTCGGAGAGTGGCTACACCTTC. Together with reference TRBV18 and TRBJ1-2, the CDR3 gives the full variable domain: NAGVMQNPRHLVRRRGQEARLRCSPMKGHSHVYWYRQLPEEGLKFMVYLQKENIIDESGMPKERFSAEFPKEGPSILRIQQVVRGDSAAYFCASSPRETGSESGYTFGSGTRLTVV.

V is TRBV19 and J is TRBJ1-5, with D possibly matching TRBD1 (6 bases). Per the germline V gene, CDR1 is LNHDA and CDR2 is SQIVND (reference sequence). The CDR3 totals 16 residues. Deletions cut 7 bases from V and 7 bases from J, with 23 bases between. The CDR3 sequence: CASTLDGGRKGQPQHF. CDR3 in DNA: TGTGCCAGTACCCTCGACGGGGGGCGAAAGGGCCAGCCCCAGCATTTT.

This chain connects TRBV2 to TRBJ2-5; D possibly corresponds to TRBD1 (6 bases). Trimming stripped 8 bases from V and 2 bases from J, with 21 bases between. The V gene's germline CDR1 is SNHLY and CDR2 FYNNEI. The CDR3 length is 16 residues. In nucleotides, the CDR3 is TGTGCCAGCCGCAAACCAACCCGGACAGCTCAAGAGACCCAGTACTTC. It encodes CASRKPTRTAQETQYF. The variable domain in full, with the rest retrieved from reference TRBV2 and TRBJ2-5, is EPEVTQTPSHQVTQMGQEVILRCVPISNHLYFYWYRQILGQKVEFLVSFYNNEISEKSEIFDDQFSVERPDGSNFTLKIRSTKLEDSAMYFCASRKPTRTAQETQYFGPGTRLLVL.

The chain joins TRBV28 to TRBJ1-4; a weak D match, TRBD1 (6 bases). V gave up 5 bases and J gave up 7 bases, with 11 bases separating them. CDR3 length equals 13 residues. Germline values: CDR1 MDHEN, CDR2 SYDVKM. The CDR3 DNA reads TGTGCCAGCAGTGGCTGGGGGCTTGAAAAACTGTTTTTT. It yields the protein CASSGWGLEKLFF.

This clone has just a few counts. The rearrangement joins TRBV29-1 to TRBJ2-2; 10 bases agree with TRBD2. The V and J ends lost 6 bases and 1 base, in that order; junction bases with no gene match: 8. Per germline, CDR1 SQVTM and CDR2 ANQGSEA. The CDR3 runs 16 residues. The CDR3 DNA reads as TGCAGCGTCCCTACCTTAGCGGGAGGGAACACCGGGGAGCTGTTTTTT. This translates into CSVPTLAGGNTGELFF.

The chain carries TRBV9 and TRBJ1-2, with 10 bases matching TRBD1. The CDR3 sequence is 15 residues long. In germline, CDR1 is SGDLS, CDR2 YYNGEE. V dropped 4 bases and J dropped 5; count of bases not matched to a gene: 8. CDR3 DNA: TGTGCCAGCAGCCCAACGGACAGGGGGGGTTATGGCTACACCTTC. Translating gives CASSPTDRGGYGYTF.